This TCR beta chain stems from a study of blood T cell repertoires in COVID-19 (dated by TCRdb to 2018 to 2021). For the study in its entirety: Samples covering the acute and convalescent phases of COVID-19 were provided by collaborators in the United States, Italy and Spain. The prospective study material was composed of cDNA or gDNA derived from T cells, B-cell-depleted T cells, or PBMCs. The dataset comprised deeply sampled blood TCRbeta repertoires from subjects exposed to, actively infected with, or recovered from COVID-19. The repertoires were released in a freely available public database meant as a resource for research on the immune response to SARS-CoV-2. The samples were drawn from two sources: the first 160 participants of the ongoing ImmuneRACE study, and over 950 subjects contributed by 6 global collaborators. Nearly every sample came with metadata listing a de-identified subject ID, COVID-19 status, age in years and sex. HLA class I and class II types, where available, came from metadata supplied by the sample provider rather than from assay-based typing.

Collaborating institutions collected whole blood in K2EDTA tubes following their own protocols. For TCRbeta analysis, collaborators shipped samples in one of three forms: frozen whole blood, isolated PBMCs, or DNA extracted from either of those sample types. The paper as a whole reports these results and caveats: The amount of clinical and demographic metadata varied by source and participant and was provided uncurated.

The immunoSEQ Assay, a bias-controlled multiplex PCR, was used to amplify TCRbeta CDR3 regions from genomic DNA. In the original analysis: Within the assay, amplification of reference gene primers was used to estimate how many nucleated cells each sample contained. To quantify the absolute abundance of each unique TCRbeta CDR3 rearrangement, sequence reads were collapsed and filtered. Productive Simpson clonality was computed per sample as the square root of Simpson's diversity index over productive rearrangements. The table was pulled from immuneACCESS by TCRdb, which kept in-frame rearrangements only. Such tables lose some clones; where checked, under half of the loss comes from unresolved V genes, and the rest has no known cause. Clone size and the V and J calls come from that table; the DNA yielded D and trimming. The sample table records just under 45,000 clones; roughly 80% of these occur just once. The top ten clonotypes cover around two fifths of the sample.

This clone has just a few counts. Its antigen specificity is not known. No much larger clone is present one base from it, and per-base qualities are unavailable. From the germline V gene (reference sequence), CDR1 is LGHDT and CDR2 is YNNKEL. Measured from the cysteine to the phenylalanine, the CDR3 is 16 residues long. Only the CDR3 part of the read is kept: 48 bases, read in frame from the first base. Germline trimming amounts to 4 bases on V and 0 bases on J, with 6 as the count of junction bases outside the gene matches. The rearrangement combines TRBV3-1 (or the pseudogene TRBV3-2) with TRBJ2-1; 7 central nucleotides agree with TRBD1. The receptor comes from a human donor in a cohort sampled during active COVID-19. Source material: peripheral blood. The DNA reads TGTGCCAGCAGCCCGACAGGGTTTCGCTCCTACAATGAGCAGTTCTTC. It specifies CASSPTGFRSYNEQFF.